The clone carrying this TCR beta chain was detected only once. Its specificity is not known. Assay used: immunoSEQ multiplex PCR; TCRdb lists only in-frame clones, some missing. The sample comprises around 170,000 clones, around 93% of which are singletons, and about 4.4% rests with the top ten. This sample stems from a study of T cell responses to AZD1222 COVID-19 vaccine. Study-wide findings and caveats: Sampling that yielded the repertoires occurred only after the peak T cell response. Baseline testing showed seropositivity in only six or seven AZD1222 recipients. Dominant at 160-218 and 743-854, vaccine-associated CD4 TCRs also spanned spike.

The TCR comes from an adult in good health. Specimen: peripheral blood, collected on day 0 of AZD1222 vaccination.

Here the CDR3 DNA reads TGTGCCAGCACCCCTGGACCCCCTGGCACCGGGGAGCTGTTTTTT. Its translation: CASTPGPPGTGELFF. The V gene is TRBV7-6, the J gene TRBJ2-2; no firm D call. Trimming pared 7 bases from V and 4 bases from J, leaving 16 bases between. The CDR3 loop spans 15 amino acids. Germline CDR1 is SGHVS and CDR2 is FNYEAQ.